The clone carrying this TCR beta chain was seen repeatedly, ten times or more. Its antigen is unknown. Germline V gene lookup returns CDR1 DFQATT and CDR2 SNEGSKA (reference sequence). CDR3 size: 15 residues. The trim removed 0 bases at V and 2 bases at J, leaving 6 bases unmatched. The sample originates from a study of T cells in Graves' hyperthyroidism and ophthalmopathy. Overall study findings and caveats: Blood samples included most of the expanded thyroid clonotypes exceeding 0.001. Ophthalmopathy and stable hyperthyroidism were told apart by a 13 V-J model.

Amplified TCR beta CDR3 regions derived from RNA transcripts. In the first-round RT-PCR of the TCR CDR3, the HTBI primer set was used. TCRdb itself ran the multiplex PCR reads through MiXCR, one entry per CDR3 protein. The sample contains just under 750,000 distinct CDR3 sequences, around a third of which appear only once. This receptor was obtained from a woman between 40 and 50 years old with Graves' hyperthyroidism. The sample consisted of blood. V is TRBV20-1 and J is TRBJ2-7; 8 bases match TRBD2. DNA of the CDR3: TGCAGTGCTAGAGAGAAAGCGGGAGTCCCCTACGAGCAGTACTTC. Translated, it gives CSAREKAGVPYEQYF.